A single sample is the source of the 19 T cell receptor beta chains below, sequenced in a study of CD8+ T cells in alopecia areata listed by TCRdb under 2018. The time point label for this specimen denotes: 24 weeks on oral tofacitinib. The treatment or condition label for this specimen denotes: oral pan-JAK inhibitor, 5-10 mg twice daily. Library method: the immunoSEQ multiplex PCR assay. RNA was extracted from all samples and reverse transcribed into cDNA as template for TCR sequencing. TCRdb retrieved this table from immuneACCESS and kept in-frame rearrangements only. Not all clones are present; in checked studies, unresolved V genes account for under half, and no reason is known for the remainder. This sample holds hundreds of thousands of clones; roughly 64% were observed only once. Together, the top ten hold roughly 1.8% of the sample. Sample: CD4+ T cells sorted from blood, taken at week 24, from a patient treated with tofacitinib. These receptors all come from a human donor with alopecia areata.

The J gene is TRBJ2-2, the V gene TRBV18, with 7 bases lining up with TRBD2. Germline assignment: CDR1 KGHSH and CDR2 LQKENI. Trimming at V came to 3 bases and at J to 1 base, leaving 5 bases not matched to a gene. This CDR3 region has 16 residues. The CDR3 nucleotides are TGTGCCAGCTCACCCACCCAGCGGGGGAACACCGGGGAGCTGTTTTTT. Protein product: CASSPTQRGNTGELFF.

The chain joins TRBV30 to TRBJ2-2, with no clear D. This CDR3 has 11 amino acids. Trimming pared 5 bases from V and 6 bases from J, leaving 7 bases between. Germline CDR1 GTSNPN, CDR2 SVGIG (reference sequence). CDR3 nucleotide sequence: TGTGCCTGGGGAAGGCCCGGGGAGCTGTTTTTT. Translated: CAWGRPGELFF.

This chain joins TRBV9 and TRBJ2-7, with 7 bases fitting TRBD1. Trimming removed 4 bases from V and 6 bases from J; junction bases left unmatched: 13. This CDR3 contains 15 residues. Germline CDR1 reads SGDLS; CDR2 reads YYNGEE. The CDR3 protein is CASSPTGHRGTEQYF. In DNA, the CDR3 is TGTGCCAGCAGCCCAACCGGGCACAGGGGCACCGAGCAGTACTTC. The whole variable domain, remainder taken from reference TRBV9 and TRBJ2-7, is DSGVTQTPKHLITATGQRVTLRCSPRSGDLSVYWYQQSLDQGLQFLIQYYNGEERAKGNILERFSAQQFPDLHSELNLSSLELGDSALYFCASSPTGHRGTEQYFGPGTRLTVT.

The chain is built from TRBV27 and TRBJ2-3; D is uncertain. The CDR3 extends over 13 amino acids. Trimming cost V 7 bases and J 0 bases, with 8 bases left between them. Germline V CDR1 and CDR2: MNHEY, SMNVEV (reference sequence). This chain's CDR3 is CASIASSTDTQYF. Written as DNA, the CDR3 is TGTGCCAGCATCGCGAGTAGCACAGATACGCAGTATTTT.

Turning to this clone: The sample contains more than one DNA sequence encoding this CDR3. The chain links TRBV30 to TRBJ2-5, with no clear D. The CDR3 length is 11 residues. The germline V gene encodes CDR1 GTSNPN and CDR2 SVGIG (reference sequence). V was cut by 1 base and J by 4 bases, with 4 bases left in between. The CDR3 DNA reads as TGTGCCTGGAGTGGCAGAGAGACCCAGTACTTC. Translating it yields CAWSGRETQYF.

The chain carries TRBV27 and TRBJ1-2; D is possibly TRBD1 (5 bases). The CDR3 is made up of 14 amino acids. The V gene's germline CDR1 is MNHEY and CDR2 SMNVEV (reference sequence). V was trimmed by 5 bases and J by 3 bases, leaving 13 bases between them. CDR3 nucleotides: TGTGCCAGCAGTACTCTCGGGGGAGACTATGGCTACACCTTC. It codes for CASSTLGGDYGYTF.

The J gene is TRBJ1-1, the V gene TRBV30; D unclear. The V gene lost 3 bases and the J gene lost 2 bases, with 10 bases spanning the gap. The V gene's germline CDR1 is GTSNPN and CDR2 SVGIG (reference sequence). The CDR3 has 13 amino acids. CDR3 in amino acids: CAWRQQSNTEAFF. DNA of the CDR3: TGTGCCTGGAGGCAACAGAGCAACACTGAAGCTTTCTTT.

The rearrangement uses TRBV29-1 and TRBJ2-3, with D perhaps matching TRBD1 or TRBD2 (5 bases each). The CDR3 covers 15 residues. CDR1 is SQVTM and CDR2 is ANQGSEA in the germline V gene. The ends were cut back, 0 bases at V and 2 bases at J, with 12 bases in the middle. CDR3 sequence: CSVEDSRGATDTQYF. The CDR3 DNA reads TGCAGCGTTGAAGACAGCCGAGGGGCCACAGATACGCAGTATTTT.

This clone was seen only a few times. The V and J genes are TRBV7-9 and TRBJ1-1, with D possibly matching TRBD1 (5 bases). V dropped 0 bases and J dropped 1 base, with 9 bases sitting between them. This CDR3 region has 15 residues. The germline V gene has CDR1 SEHNR and CDR2 FQNEAQ (reference sequence). The CDR3 reads CASSLASGTNTEAFF. Here the CDR3 DNA reads TGTGCCAGCAGCTTAGCTTCGGGGACGAACACTGAAGCTTTCTTT.

The CDR3 sequence: CASSLGQVYGYTF. The CDR3 region has the DNA TGTGCCAGCAGTTTGGGACAGGTTTATGGCTACACCTTC. The chain employs TRBV28 and TRBJ1-2; 8 positions agree with TRBD1. J was trimmed by 5 bases and V by 3 bases; bases with no gene match: 2. Germline lookup yields CDR1 MDHEN and CDR2 SYDVKM. CDR3 length equals 13 residues.

The chain combines TRBV27 with TRBJ2-7, with TRBD2 matching 7 bases. CDR3 length equals 14 residues. V dropped 7 bases and J dropped 4; count of bases not matched to a gene: 10. Germline V gene data show CDR1 as MNHEY and CDR2 as SMNVEV (reference sequence). This chain's CDR3 is CASTSAGNLYEQYF. The CDR3 DNA sequence: TGTGCCAGCACCTCAGCGGGGAACCTATACGAGCAGTACTTC.

V gene TRBV2 combines with J gene TRBJ2-4; D remains ambiguous. The length of the CDR3 is 13 residues. Germline values: CDR1 SNHLY, CDR2 FYNNEI. V was cut by 2 bases and J by 6 bases, with 8 bases left in between. For the CDR3, the DNA is TGTGCCAGCAGTGAACGGGTTCGAAACATTCAGTACTTC. It is translated as CASSERVRNIQYF. Full variable domain (outside the CDR3, taken from reference TRBV2 and TRBJ2-4): EPEVTQTPSHQVTQMGQEVILRCVPISNHLYFYWYRQILGQKVEFLVSFYNNEISEKSEIFDDQFSVERPDGSNFTLKIRSTKLEDSAMYFCASSERVRNIQYFGAGTRLSVL.

Concerning this clone: At the DNA level, this CDR3 is encoded by other sequences in the same sample as well. The chain employs TRBV5-1 and TRBJ2-5, with D perhaps TRBD1 (5 bases). The germline CDR1 and CDR2 sequences are SGHRS and YFSETQ. Trimming stripped 0 bases from V and 1 base from J, with 7 bases between. The CDR3 has 14 residues. CDR3 amino acids: CASSLGQPQETQYF. The CDR3 bases are TGCGCCAGCAGCTTGGGACAGCCCCAAGAGACCCAGTACTTC.

The rearrangement uses TRBV7-2 and TRBJ1-2, with D unresolved. Germline CDR1 and CDR2: SGHTA and FQGNSA. The CDR3 length is 14 residues. With 2 bases removed from V and 6 bases from J, the gap between germline ends came to 13 bases. In DNA form, the CDR3 reads TGTGCCAGCAGCTTAACGGGCATCACCCATGGCTACACCTTC. Its protein product is CASSLTGITHGYTF.

The chain recombines TRBV30 with TRBJ1-5; D gene unclear. V gave up 7 bases and J gave up 1 base, with 20 bases separating them. The CDR3 sequence is 16 residues long. Per germline, CDR1 GTSNPN and CDR2 SVGIG (reference sequence). CDR3 in amino acids: CAFIPGSPTSNQPQHF. In nucleotides, the CDR3 is TGTGCCTTTATCCCGGGTTCACCGACGAGCAATCAGCCCCAGCATTTT.

The chain is built from TRBV25-1 and TRBJ1-6, with no clear D. Germline loops: CDR1 MGHDK, CDR2 SYGVNS. The CDR3 spans 13 residues. V gave up 3 bases and J gave up 4 bases, with 4 bases separating them. The CDR3 here is CASSEMYNSPLHF. The CDR3 DNA reads TGTGCCAGCAGTGAGATGTATAATTCACCCCTCCACTTT. Complete variable domain (other parts from reference TRBV25-1 and TRBJ1-6): EADIYQTPRYLVIGTGKKITLECSQTMGHDKMYWYQQDPGMELHLIHYSYGVNSTEKGDLSSESTVSRIRTEHFPLTLESARPSHTSQYLCASSEMYNSPLHFGNGTRLTVT.

V is TRBV7-8 and J is TRBJ1-5; no clear D gene. From germline, CDR1 is SGHVS and CDR2 FQNEAQ. This CDR3 region has 13 residues. Trimming removed 0 bases from V and 2 bases from J, with 2 bases in between. The chain's CDR3 is CASSLARNQPQHF. For the CDR3, the DNA is TGTGCCAGCAGCTTAGCACGCAATCAGCCCCAGCATTTT.

V is TRBV4-2 and J is TRBJ2-3, with 15 bases lining up with TRBD2. The CDR3 runs to 18 residues. V trimming: 4 bases; J trimming: 1 base; junction bases outside the gene matches: 6. Germline V gene data show CDR1 as LGHNA and CDR2 as YNFKEQ. CDR3 coding DNA: TGTGCCAGCAGCCCACCCTGGACTAGCGGGGGGGGCACAGATACGCAGTATTTT. Its protein product is CASSPPWTSGGGTDTQYF.

The chain combines TRBV2 with TRBJ1-2; D remains ambiguous. This CDR3 has 11 residues. Per germline, CDR1 SNHLY and CDR2 FYNNEI. With 6 bases removed from V and 11 bases from J, the gap between germline ends came to 13 bases. The CDR3 here is CASSPIRGYTF. DNA of the CDR3: TGTGCCAGCAGCCCCATCCGTGGTTACACCTTC.